This T cell receptor (beta chain) was obtained from a study of blood T cell repertoires in COVID-19. Study processing details: Reference gene primer amplification gave estimated nucleated cell counts. Assay used: immunoSEQ multiplex PCR; TCRdb lists only in-frame clones, some missing. The DNA was the basis for D and trimming; V, J and clone size are from that table. The repertoire has 25,000 to 40,000 clones, more than 80% of them found once; the top ten carry 7% to 8.5%. Trimming cost V 4 bases and J 5 bases; bases outside gene matches: 6. The germline V gene encodes CDR1 SGHNT and CDR2 YYREEE (reference sequence). The CDR3 is made up of 14 amino acids.

This clonotype was obtained from a human donor in a cohort sampled during active COVID-19. Source material: peripheral blood. This chain uses TRBV5-4 with TRBJ1-3; 7 positions match TRBD1. CDR3 sequence (DNA): TGTGCCAGCAGCGTGACAGGGATCCGAAACACCATATATTTT. Amino acids: CASSVTGIRNTIYF.